Each of the 4 T cell receptor beta chains below was sequenced from the same sample in a study of T cells in localized non-small cell lung cancer. Produced via immunoSEQ multiplex PCR; TCRdb's table is partial and in-frame only. The profile shows 31,000 or so clones, about four fifths of them singletons. The material was peripheral blood, obtained before any cancer treatment. Receptor source: a male donor aged 60 or over with stage III squamous cell lung carcinoma.

This clone was seen only once. J is TRBJ1-1 and V is TRBV6-6; D is undetermined. Germline V gives CDR1 MNHNY, CDR2 SVGAGI (reference sequence). V was trimmed by 1 base and J by 4 bases, leaving 13 bases between them. The CDR3 is 15 amino acids. The CDR3 coding sequence is TGTGCCAGCAGTTACTACCGTACGCGGGGCACTGAAGCTTTCTTT. Its translation is CASSYYRTRGTEAFF.

The chain employs TRBV6-5 and TRBJ2-1, with 8 bases aligning to TRBD2. This CDR3 comprises 16 residues. The germline V gene has CDR1 MNHEY and CDR2 SVGAGI. J gave up 9 bases and V 2 bases, and 12 bases lay outside the gene matches. The CDR3 is CASSYSGGLGFGEQFF. The CDR3 bases are TGTGCCAGCAGTTACAGCGGGGGCCTTGGTTTCGGTGAGCAGTTCTTC.

The chain is built from TRBV28 and TRBJ1-1; a weak D match, TRBD1 (6 bases). Germline CDR1 reads MDHEN; CDR2 reads SYDVKM. Between the trimmed V and J ends, which lost 4 bases and 5 bases, there was a span of 17 bases. The CDR3 loop spans 15 amino acids. DNA for the CDR3: TGTGCCAGCAGTTCCACCCGGGGGGCGTGGACTGAAGCTTTCTTT. Its protein is CASSSTRGAWTEAFF.

This clone was detected once. The chain uses TRBV5-1 and TRBJ1-3; 8 positions match TRBD1. CDR1 and CDR2 (germline): SGHRS, YFSETQ. V was clipped by 4 bases and J by 3 bases; unmatched bases: 6. CDR3 length equals 15 residues. Here the CDR3 DNA reads TGCGCCAGCAGCATCCAGACAGGGGATGGAAACACCATATATTTT. This sequence encodes CASSIQTGDGNTIYF. Full variable domain (outside the CDR3, taken from reference TRBV5-1 and TRBJ1-3): KAGVTQTPRYLIKTRGQQVTLSCSPISGHRSVSWYQQTPGQGLQFLFEYFSETQRNKGNFPGRFSGRQFSNSRSEMNVSTLELGDSALYLCASSIQTGDGNTIYFGEGSWLTVV.